Presented here are 21 T cell receptor beta chains from one specimen sequenced in a study of glioma-infiltrating T cells. Amplification of TCR alpha and beta CDR3 regions from RNA used iRepertoire nested multiplex PCR. MiXCR was run by TCRdb on the multiplex PCR reads, yielding one entry per CDR3 protein. The table has 300,000 to 400,000 distinct CDR3 sequences, more than 35% seen once. Input material: glioma tissue, nonneoplastic brain tissue, or PBMCs (not recorded which). Receptors were obtained from a human donor with low-grade glioma or glioblastoma, undergoing nonglioma brain surgery, or in good health (not recorded which).

This clonotype was observed at least ten times. The CDR3 region is CASSFIAFGSTGELFF. DNA for the CDR3: TGTGCCAGCAGTTTTATAGCTTTTGGGAGCACCGGGGAGCTGTTTTTT. This rearrangement joins TRBV27 to TRBJ2-2; tentatively, D is TRBD2 (5 bases). CDR3 size: 16 residues. The V gene lost 3 bases and the J gene lost 4 bases, with 15 bases spanning the gap. Looked up from germline, CDR1 is MNHEY and CDR2 is SMNVEV (reference sequence).

This clonotype has a single count. One end of the junction varies from germline; a read error may be responsible. This rearrangement joins TRBV4-1 to TRBJ2-4, with a weak D call TRBD2 (5 bases). Germline CDR1 reads MGHRA; CDR2 reads YSYEKL. This CDR3 spans 14 amino acids. The CDR3 sequence is CASSQVGGKNIQYF. CDR3 sequence (DNA): TGTGCCAGCAGCCAAGTTGGAGGCAAAAACATTCAGTACTTC.

The table lists this clonotype with a few counts. The chain has TRBV10-3 and TRBJ2-3, with D uncertain. The CDR3 is 13 residues long. V was pared by 6 bases and J by 6 bases, with 13 bases between. Germline assignment: CDR1 ENHRY and CDR2 SYGVKD. The CDR3 nucleotides are TGTGCCATCAGGGCAGAGTACACCGATACGCAGTATTTT. This encodes CAIRAEYTDTQYF.

This clonotype was found a few times. This chain links TRBV6-5 with TRBJ1-1, with D uncertain. The CDR3 is 16 amino acids. The V end lost 2 bases, the J end lost 5 bases, and 18 bases lay between the germline ends. Germline V gene lookup returns CDR1 MNHEY and CDR2 SVGAGI. CDR3 sequence (DNA): TGTGCCAGCAGTTACGGTGGCTCCTGGTCTTCGACTGAAGCTTTCTTT. Its protein product is CASSYGGSWSSTEAFF.

The chain has TRBV2 and TRBJ2-5; D possibly corresponds to TRBD2 (7 bases). Germline V gene data show CDR1 as SNHLY and CDR2 as FYNNEI. The CDR3 has 15 amino acids. Trimming took off 8 bases at V and 1 base at J, with 17 bases between the two ends. CDR3 loop: CASGGGVDRQETQYF. The CDR3 DNA follows: TGTGCCAGCGGAGGGGGGGTAGATCGCCAAGAGACCCAGTACTTC.

As for this clonotype: Since a much larger clone is just one base distant, this may be a read error. The chain joins TRBV28 to TRBJ1-4; tentative D call: TRBD1 (5 bases). Germline CDR1 reads MDHEN; CDR2 reads SYDVKM. The CDR3 is 13 residues long. CDR3 DNA: TGTGCCAGCAGCGGGGTCTGGGGGGAAAAACTGGTTTTT. Translated, it gives CASSGVWGEKLVF.

This clonotype turned up a few times. V gene TRBV4-1 combines with J gene TRBJ2-2, with D hard to call. Germline assignment: CDR1 MGHRA and CDR2 YSYEKL. CDR3 length: 13 amino acids. V lost 2 bases, J lost 6 bases, and 7 bases lay in between. CDR3 sequence: CASSQSRPGELFF. The CDR3 bases are TGCGCCAGCAGCCAATCCCGACCCGGGGAGCTGTTTTTT.

The rearrangement joins TRBV7-9 to TRBJ1-1; TRBD1 matches at 7 bases. This CDR3 comprises 14 residues. CDR1 is SEHNR and CDR2 is FQNEAQ in the germline V gene (reference sequence). V was clipped by 5 bases and J by 7 bases; unmatched bases: 10. CDR3 amino acids: CASSPGTVRCEAFF. The CDR3 DNA reads as TGTGCCAGCAGCCCTGGGACAGTGCGCTGTGAAGCTTTCTTT.

The V gene is TRBV5-1, the J gene TRBJ2-7, with D tentatively TRBD2 (5 bases). The CDR3 extends over 14 amino acids. Trimming took 4 bases from V and 2 from J, leaving 13 bases between them. Germline lookup yields CDR1 SGHRS and CDR2 YFSETQ. The CDR3 sequence: CASSGGHLTYEQYF. Written as DNA, the CDR3 is TGCGCCAGCAGCGGCGGGCACCTCACCTACGAGCAGTACTTC.

A few counts support this clonotype. The rearrangement joins TRBV28 to TRBJ2-7, with 7 bases aligning to TRBD1. The CDR3 consists of 15 residues. CDR1 is MDHEN and CDR2 is SYDVKM in the germline V gene. Trimming at V came to 7 bases and at J to 0 bases, leaving 9 bases not matched to a gene. CDR3: CASKLTGKRSYEQYF. DNA for the CDR3: TGTGCCAGCAAACTGACAGGGAAACGCTCCTACGAGCAGTACTTC.

This clonotype was counted a few times. The chain couples TRBV6-2 or TRBV6-3 to TRBJ1-2; D may be TRBD1 (5 bases). The germline V and J ends were trimmed by 1 base and 0 bases, with 12 bases remaining between them. CDR3 length equals 16 residues. Germline V gives CDR1 MNHEY, CDR2 SVGEGT. The CDR3 reads CASSYYGGEANYGYTF. The DNA for the CDR3 is TGTGCCAGCAGTTACTATGGGGGGGAAGCTAACTATGGCTACACCTTC.

This clonotype was observed a handful of times. The rearrangement links TRBV6-1 to TRBJ2-1, with 11 positions matching TRBD2. The V segment lost 8 bases and the J segment 4 bases; nucleotides outside the gene matches: 10. There are 16 residues in the CDR3. Germline loops: CDR1 MNHNS, CDR2 SASEGT. The DNA of the CDR3 is TGTGCCAGCGGTTCCCTGCTAGCGGGAGGTTACAATGAGCAGTTCTTC. It encodes CASGSLLAGGYNEQFF.

For this clonotype: A much larger clonotype is one base distant, so this may be a read error. This CDR3 fails to terminate in the conserved phenylalanine or tryptophan, so it likely reflects a read error. This chain links TRBV27 with TRBJ2-1; 7 bases fit TRBD2. Germline CDR1 MNHEY, CDR2 SMNVEV (reference sequence). CDR3 length equals 16 residues. J gave up 1 base and V 5 bases, and 8 bases lay outside the gene matches. Here the CDR3 DNA reads TGTGCCAGCAGTGGCTTGAGGCGGGGGTCCTACAATGAGCAGTTCTCC. This encodes CASSGLRRGSYNEQFS.

This clonotype was counted between two and nine times. The J gene is TRBJ2-1, the V gene TRBV6-2 or TRBV6-3, with unresolved D. The CDR3 runs 14 residues. V was shortened by 1 base and J by 0 bases, with 4 bases between the two germline ends. Germline assignment: CDR1 MNHEY and CDR2 SVGEGT. The CDR3 reads CASSYWSSYNEQFF. CDR3 nucleotides: TGTGCCAGCAGTTACTGGAGCTCCTACAATGAGCAGTTCTTC.

There are a few counts of this clonotype. The chain uses TRBV6-2 or TRBV6-3 and TRBJ1-4; TRBD1 matches 9 bases. J lost 7 bases, V lost 6 bases, and 6 bases had no gene match. The CDR3 sequence is 14 residues long. Germline lookup yields CDR1 MNHEY and CDR2 SVGEGT. CDR3 coding DNA: TGTGCCAGCAGCTTGGACAGGGGAGTTGAAAAACTGTTTTTT. Amino acids: CASSLDRGVEKLFF.

Notes on this clonotype: A much bigger clone sits one base away, suggesting this may be a read error. This rearrangement joins TRBV25-1 to TRBJ1-1, with D unclear. The germline V gene has CDR1 MGHDK and CDR2 SYGVNS. The CDR3 contains 17 residues. Here the CDR3 reads CASSDIPTPGRNTKAFF. CDR3 in DNA: TGTGCCAGCAGTGATATTCCGACACCCGGAAGGAACACTAAAGCTTTCTTT.

The V gene is TRBV20-1, the J gene TRBJ1-5; 9 nucleotides line up with TRBD1. Germline lookup yields CDR1 DFQATT and CDR2 SNEGSKA (reference sequence). V shed 1 base and J 4 bases; nucleotides not matched to a gene: 14. The CDR3 is 18 residues long. Written as DNA, the CDR3 is TGCAGTGCTAGAGGGGGGGGGACAGGGTACGGGCCTAATCAGCCCCAGCATTTT. It translates to CSARGGGTGYGPNQPQHF.

This clonotype was recorded many times. A junction boundary mismatches the germline segment, possibly from a read error. The CDR3 bases are TGTGCCAGCAGCTCCGGGACTAGCGGGAGGTCCCACCACTTC. Amino acids: CASSSGTSGRSHHF. The V gene is TRBV7-9, the J gene TRBJ2-5; 15 nucleotides line up with TRBD2. The CDR3 length is 14 residues. Germline CDR1 is SEHNR and CDR2 is FQNEAQ (reference sequence).

This clonotype was picked up many times. The chain combines TRBV28 with TRBJ1-1; D ambiguous. Germline lookup yields CDR1 MDHEN and CDR2 SYDVKM. The V and J ends lost 4 bases and 5 bases respectively, with 11 bases between them. This CDR3 is built from 13 residues. As DNA, the CDR3 is TGTGCCAGCAGTTCCCGAAAAGGAACTGAAGCTTTCTTT. This sequence encodes CASSSRKGTEAFF.

A remark on this clonotype: Compared with germline, one end of the junction differs, possibly owing to a read error. The chain has TRBV6-5 and TRBJ2-7, with 8 bases aligning to TRBD2. CDR1 and CDR2 from the germline V gene are MNHEY and SVGAGI. The CDR3 contains 19 residues. Here the CDR3 reads CASSYSETSDYYPSYKQYF. In DNA, the CDR3 is TGTGCCAGCAGTTACTCCGAGACTAGCGACTACTATCCCTCCTACAAGCAGTACTTC.

The rearrangement uses TRBV28 and TRBJ1-5; a possible D gene is TRBD1 (5 bases). The germline V gene has CDR1 MDHEN and CDR2 SYDVKM. The CDR3 is 15 residues long. V was trimmed by 5 bases and J by 3 bases, leaving 14 bases between them. The CDR3 bases are TGTGCCAGCAGTCGGGGCAGGGCCCTCAATCAGCCCCAGCATTTT. Amino acids: CASSRGRALNQPQHF.